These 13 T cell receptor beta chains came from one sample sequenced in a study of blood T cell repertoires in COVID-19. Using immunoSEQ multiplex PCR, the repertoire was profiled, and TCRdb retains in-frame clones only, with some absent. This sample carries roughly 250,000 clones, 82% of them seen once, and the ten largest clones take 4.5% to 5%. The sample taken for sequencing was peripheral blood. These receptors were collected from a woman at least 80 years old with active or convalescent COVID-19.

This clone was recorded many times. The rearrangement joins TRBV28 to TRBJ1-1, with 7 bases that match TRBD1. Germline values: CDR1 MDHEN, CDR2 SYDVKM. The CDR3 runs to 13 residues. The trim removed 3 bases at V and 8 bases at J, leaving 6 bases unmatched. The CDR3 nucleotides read TGTGCCAGCAGTTTGACAGGGAGTCAGGAAGCTTTCTTT. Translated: CASSLTGSQEAFF.

The CDR3 spells CATSRGGGTGLEQYF. The DNA for the CDR3 is TGTGCCACCAGCAGGGGGGGAGGGACAGGGCTTGAGCAGTACTTC. This chain uses TRBV15 with TRBJ2-7; 9 bases map to TRBD1. Trimming cost V 3 bases and J 7 bases; bases outside gene matches: 10. Germline V CDR1 and CDR2: LNHNV, YYDKDF (reference sequence). CDR3 size: 15 residues.

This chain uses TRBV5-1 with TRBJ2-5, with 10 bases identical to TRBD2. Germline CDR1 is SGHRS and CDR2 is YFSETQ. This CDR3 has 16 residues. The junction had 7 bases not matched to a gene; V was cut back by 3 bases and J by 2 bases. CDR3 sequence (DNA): TGCGCCAGCAGCTCAGCTAGCGGGGGCCTGCAAGAGACCCAGTACTTC. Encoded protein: CASSSASGGLQETQYF. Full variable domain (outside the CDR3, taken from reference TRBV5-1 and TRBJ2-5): KAGVTQTPRYLIKTRGQQVTLSCSPISGHRSVSWYQQTPGQGLQFLFEYFSETQRNKGNFPGRFSGRQFSNSRSEMNVSTLELGDSALYLCASSSASGGLQETQYFGPGTRLLVL.

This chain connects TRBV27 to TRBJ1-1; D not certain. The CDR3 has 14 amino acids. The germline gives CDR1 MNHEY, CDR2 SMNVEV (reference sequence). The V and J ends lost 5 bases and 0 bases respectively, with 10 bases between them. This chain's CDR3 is CASSGTALNTEAFF. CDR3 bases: TGTGCCAGCAGTGGAACAGCTTTGAACACTGAAGCTTTCTTT.

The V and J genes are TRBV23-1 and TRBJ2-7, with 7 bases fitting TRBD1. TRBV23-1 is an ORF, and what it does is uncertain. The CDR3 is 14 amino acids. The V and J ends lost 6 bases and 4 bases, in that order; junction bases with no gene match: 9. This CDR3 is CASRFRTGSYEQYF. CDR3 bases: TGCGCCAGCAGATTCAGGACAGGATCGTACGAGCAGTACTTC.

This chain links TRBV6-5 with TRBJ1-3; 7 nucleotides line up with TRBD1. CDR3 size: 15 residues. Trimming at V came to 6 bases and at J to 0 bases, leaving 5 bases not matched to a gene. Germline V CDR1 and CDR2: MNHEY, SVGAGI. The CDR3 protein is CASSLRGTSGNTIYF. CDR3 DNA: TGTGCCAGCAGCCTCAGGGGGACCTCTGGAAACACCATATATTTT.

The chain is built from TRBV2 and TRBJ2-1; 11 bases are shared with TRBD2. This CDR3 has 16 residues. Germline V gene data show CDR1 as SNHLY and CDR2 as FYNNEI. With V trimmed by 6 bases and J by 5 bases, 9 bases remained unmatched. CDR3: CASSGGSGRANNEQFF. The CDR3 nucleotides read TGTGCCAGCAGCGGGGGTAGCGGGAGGGCTAACAATGAGCAGTTCTTC.

The CDR3 loop reads CASSTTGVEAFF. The CDR3, as DNA: TGCGCCAGCAGCACGACAGGGGTAGAAGCTTTCTTT. This chain joins TRBV5-1 and TRBJ1-1; 8 bases are shared with TRBD1. The J segment lost 8 bases and the V segment lost 4 bases, leaving 4 bases of the junction unmatched. This CDR3 has 12 residues. Germline lookup yields CDR1 SGHRS and CDR2 YFSETQ.

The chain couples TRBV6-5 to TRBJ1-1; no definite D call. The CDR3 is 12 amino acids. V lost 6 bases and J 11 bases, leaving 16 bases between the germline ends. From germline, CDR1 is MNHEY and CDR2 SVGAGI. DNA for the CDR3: TGTGCCAGCAGGACTATGGAATTAACGGCTTTCTTT. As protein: CASRTMELTAFF.

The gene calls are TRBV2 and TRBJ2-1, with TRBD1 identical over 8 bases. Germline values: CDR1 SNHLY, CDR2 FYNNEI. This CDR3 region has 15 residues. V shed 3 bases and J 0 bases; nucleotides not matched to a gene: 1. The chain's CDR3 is CASSEDRASYNEQFF. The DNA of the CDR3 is TGTGCCAGCAGTGAGGACAGGGCCTCCTACAATGAGCAGTTCTTC.

The CDR3 nucleotides read TGCGCCAGCAGCTTTCGGGACAAAAGAACCGGGGAGCTGTTTTTT. Encoded protein: CASSFRDKRTGELFF. The chain is built from TRBV5-1 and TRBJ2-2; TRBD1 might be the D (6 bases). The CDR3 contains 15 residues. The germline V gene encodes CDR1 SGHRS and CDR2 YFSETQ. Trimming left V 2 bases short and J 5 bases short, with 13 bases between.

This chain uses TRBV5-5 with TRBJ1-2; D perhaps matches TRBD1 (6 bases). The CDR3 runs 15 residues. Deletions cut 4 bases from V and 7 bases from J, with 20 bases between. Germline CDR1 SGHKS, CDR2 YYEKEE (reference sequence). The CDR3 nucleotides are TGTGCCAGCAGCCCACTAGGGGGGGGGCGCGGTGGCTACACCTTC. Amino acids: CASSPLGGGRGGYTF. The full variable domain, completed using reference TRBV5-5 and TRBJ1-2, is DAGVTQSPTHLIKTRGQQVTLRCSPISGHKSVSWYQQVLGQGPQFIFQYYEKEERGRGNFPDRFSARQFPNYSSELNVNALLLGDSALYLCASSPLGGGRGGYTFGSGTRLTVV.

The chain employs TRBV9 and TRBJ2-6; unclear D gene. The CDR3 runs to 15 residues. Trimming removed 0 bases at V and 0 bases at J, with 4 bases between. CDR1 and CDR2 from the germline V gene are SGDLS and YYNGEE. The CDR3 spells CASSVGISGANVLTF. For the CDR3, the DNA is TGTGCCAGCAGCGTAGGTATCTCTGGGGCCAACGTCCTGACTTTC. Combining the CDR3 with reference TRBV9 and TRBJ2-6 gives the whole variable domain DSGVTQTPKHLITATGQRVTLRCSPRSGDLSVYWYQQSLDQGLQFLIQYYNGEERAKGNILERFSAQQFPDLHSELNLSSLELGDSALYFCASSVGISGANVLTFGAGSRLTVL.